Detailed here is one T cell receptor beta chain. No cognate antigen has been identified for it. It has no much larger one-base neighbor in the sample; base qualities were not kept. Other DNA sequences from this sample encode an identical CDR3 as well. This sample's time point label indicates: blood 4 weeks post-SBRT, at nephrectomy. What this sample's treatment or condition label stands for: 15 Gy SBRT to primary tumor, nephrectomy 4 weeks later. Samples came from a clinical trial, in which primary renal cell carcinomas received 15 Gy stereotactic body radiation therapy followed by nephrectomy 4 weeks later. To follow tumor-enriched clonotypes, peripheral blood was collected serially from radiation-treated patients at baseline and again at 2 weeks and 4 weeks after SBRT. Every patient's renal cell carcinoma showed clear cell pathology. Genomic DNA for TCR sequencing was prepared using the QIAamp DNA Blood Mini Kit (Qiagen). The analyses included only samples that passed all quality control checks.

The CDR3 starts with the cysteine, ends with the phenylalanine, and has 12 residues. Of all the DNA, just the CDR3 is kept, 36 bases in frame from base 1. Looking up the germline V gene (reference sequence) yields CDR1 LNHDA and CDR2 SQIVND. Trimming takes 4 bases from V and 0 bases from J, and the germline ends sit 3 bases apart. TCR beta libraries were generated from genomic DNA with the immunoSEQ kit, following the manufacturer's recommendations. To prepare libraries, a first multiplex PCR with proprietary primers was run, followed by a second PCR that added unique barcodes, and a bead cleanup was done after each round. A positive control reaction and a negative control reaction, both provided in the kit, were run with every batch of samples. The final libraries were assessed on an Agilent 4200 TapeStation D1000 ScreenTape, pooled by volume, and quantified by qPCR. An Illumina NextSeq500 fitted with a MidOutput 150-cycle cartridge performed the sequencing, running 156 Read1 cycles and 15 Index1 cycles with the kit's custom primers. The pooled library was loaded at approximately 0.99 pM, and roughly 20% PhiX control was spiked in. The study's processing was this. Vendor-processed data were analyzed in R, with a clonotype defined as all T cells sharing the same CDR3 nucleotide sequence. In the clone abundance analyses, frequencies were normalized to the 10,000 most abundant clones in each sample. Before analysis, public T cell clones were removed, and these numbered fewer than six per sample on average. Tumor-enriched and baseline blood-enriched clonotypes were defined by at least a 32-fold difference in abundance between compartments. A beta-binomial differential abundance model was used to identify clonotypes that expanded or contracted between blood time points. Similarity between tumor and blood repertoires was quantified using the Baroni-Urbani and Buser coefficient, and groups were compared with two-tailed Wilcoxon tests in R. Sourced from immuneACCESS, this table was stored by TCRdb with only in-frame sequences that have V and J called. A share of the clones is absent; for the studies checked, an unresolved V gene accounts for under half, and the remainder has no known explanation. V and J calls and clone size come straight from that table; D and trimming were deduced from the DNA. This sample is represented by 130,000 to 150,000 clones; 80% to 90% of them were singletons. The ten biggest clones cover 15% to 20% of the sample.

The record originates from a study of radiation and T cells in renal cell carcinoma (dated by TCRdb to about 2020). With regard to the full study: In total, 50 to 60 samples underwent TCR beta sequencing: roughly 26 tumors plus 27 peripheral blood samples. The final blood draw was performed at 4 weeks after radiation, at the same time as nephrectomy. Across all 50 or so samples, several million unique CDR3 nucleotide sequences encoding over 2.5 million unique CDR3 amino acid sequences were identified.

General study outcomes and caveats: In blood, the top tumor clonotypes increased from baseline to 2 weeks after radiation and then shrank by 4 weeks, which suggests a temporary expansion of tumor-resident clones. No pretreatment tumor biopsies were available, so the baseline intratumoral presence of clonotypes could not be determined. With a single-armed trial design, the study had no way to address how radiation dose or scheduling affects the TCR repertoire. Blood repertoire dynamics were not followed beyond 4 weeks after treatment.

Rearrangement joined TRBV19 to TRBJ1-1, with the D gene not clear enough to name. The sample in question was blood, obtained from a patient whose treatment included radiotherapy and nephrectomy. The TCR sequence derives from a woman in her forties or fifties with renal cell carcinoma. The CDR3 corresponds to CASSRLNTEAFF. The DNA is TGTGCCAGTAGTAGACTGAACACTGAAGCTTTCTTT. When the CDR3 is completed using the reference TRBV19 and TRBJ1-1 genes on either side, the full variable domain is DGGITQSPKYLFRKEGQNVTLSCEQNLNHDAMYWYRQDPGQGLRLIYYSQIVNDFQKGDIAEGYSVSREKKESFPLTVTSAQKNPTAFYLCASSRLNTEAFFGQGTRLTVV.